This T cell receptor beta chain came from a study of regulatory T cells in long-lasting Graves disease. Time point meaning: persistent/refractory GD, antithyroid drugs over 5 years with positive TRAb. RNA from PBMCs was the source of the TCR library. Study findings and constraints: The study found persistent patients shared more public clonotypes (2,741) than new patients (over 850). Repertoires from persistent disease leaned toward TRBV28, TRBJ1-2 and TRBJ2-5. Results may be inaccurate due to the small sample size. Newly diagnosed Graves' patients exceeded persistent ones in TCR diversity.

The table lists this clonotype with many counts. Its antigen is as yet unknown. This CDR3 spans 12 amino acids. V was shortened by 1 base and J by 8 bases, with 8 bases between the two germline ends. Germline V CDR1 and CDR2: SGHTA, FQGNSA. Arm-PCR of CDR3 regions and iRepertoire HTBI primers were used to build TCR beta libraries. One entry per CDR3 protein results from TCRdb running MiXCR on the multiplex PCR reads. The table records roughly 300,000 distinct CDR3 sequences, around 20% of them present only once. V usage is TRBV7-2 and J usage is TRBJ1-1, with no clear D. This receptor was obtained from a female donor with Graves disease. Here the sequenced sample was peripheral blood mononuclear cells (PBMCs), taken when the disease was refractory, from a patient treated with antithyroid drugs. CDR3 DNA: TGTGCCAGCAGCTTAGGAAAGTGGGAAGCTTTCTTT. Amino acids: CASSLGKWEAFF.